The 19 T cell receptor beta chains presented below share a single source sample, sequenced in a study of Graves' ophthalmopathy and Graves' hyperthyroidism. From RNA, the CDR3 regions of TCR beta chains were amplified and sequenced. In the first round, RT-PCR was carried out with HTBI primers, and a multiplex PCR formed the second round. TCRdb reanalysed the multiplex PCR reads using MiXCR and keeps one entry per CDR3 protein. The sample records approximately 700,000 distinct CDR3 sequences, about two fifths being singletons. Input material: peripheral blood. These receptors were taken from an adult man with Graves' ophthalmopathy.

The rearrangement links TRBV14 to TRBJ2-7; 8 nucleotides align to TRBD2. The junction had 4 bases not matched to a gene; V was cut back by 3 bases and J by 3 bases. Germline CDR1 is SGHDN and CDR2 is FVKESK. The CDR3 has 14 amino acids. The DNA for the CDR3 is TGTGCCAGCAGCCAGCGACTAGCGATCTACGAGCAGTACTTC. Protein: CASSQRLAIYEQYF.

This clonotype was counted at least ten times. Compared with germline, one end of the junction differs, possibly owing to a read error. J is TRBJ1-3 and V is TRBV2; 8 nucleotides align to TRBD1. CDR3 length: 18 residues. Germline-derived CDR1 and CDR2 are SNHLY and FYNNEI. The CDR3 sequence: CASTELQTGATSGNTIYF. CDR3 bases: TGTGCCAGCACTGAACTTCAGACAGGGGCCACCTCTGGAAACACCATATATTTT.

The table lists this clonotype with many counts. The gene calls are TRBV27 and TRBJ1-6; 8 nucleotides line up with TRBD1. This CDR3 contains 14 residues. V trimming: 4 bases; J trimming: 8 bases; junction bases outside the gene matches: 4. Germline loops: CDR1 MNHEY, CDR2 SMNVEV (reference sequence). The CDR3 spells CASSWTGSDSPLHF. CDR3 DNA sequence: TGTGCCAGCAGTTGGACAGGGTCGGATTCACCCCTCCACTTT.

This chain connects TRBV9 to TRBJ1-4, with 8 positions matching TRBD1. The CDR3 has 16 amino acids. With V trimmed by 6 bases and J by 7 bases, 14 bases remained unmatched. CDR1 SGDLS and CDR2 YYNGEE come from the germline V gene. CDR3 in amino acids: CASTGQGERGIEKLFF. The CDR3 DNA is TGTGCCAGCACCGGACAGGGTGAAAGGGGAATTGAAAAACTGTTTTTT.

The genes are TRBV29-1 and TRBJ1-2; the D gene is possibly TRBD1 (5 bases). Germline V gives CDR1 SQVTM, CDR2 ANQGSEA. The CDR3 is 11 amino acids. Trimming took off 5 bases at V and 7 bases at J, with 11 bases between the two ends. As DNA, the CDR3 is TGCAGCGTTCTCCAGGGAGGTGGCTACACCTTC. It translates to CSVLQGGGYTF.

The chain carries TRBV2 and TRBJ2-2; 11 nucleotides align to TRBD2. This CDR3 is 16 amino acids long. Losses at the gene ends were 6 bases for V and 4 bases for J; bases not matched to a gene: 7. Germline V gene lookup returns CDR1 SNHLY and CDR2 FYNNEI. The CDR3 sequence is CASSSLAGGGTGELFF. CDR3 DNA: TGTGCCAGCAGCTCGCTAGCGGGAGGAGGCACCGGGGAGCTGTTTTTT.

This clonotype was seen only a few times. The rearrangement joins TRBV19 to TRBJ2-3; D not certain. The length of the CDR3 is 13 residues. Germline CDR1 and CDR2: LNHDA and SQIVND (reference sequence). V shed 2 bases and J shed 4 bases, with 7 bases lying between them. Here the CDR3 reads CASSIQVADTQYF. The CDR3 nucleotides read TGTGCCAGTAGTATACAGGTGGCAGATACGCAGTATTTT.

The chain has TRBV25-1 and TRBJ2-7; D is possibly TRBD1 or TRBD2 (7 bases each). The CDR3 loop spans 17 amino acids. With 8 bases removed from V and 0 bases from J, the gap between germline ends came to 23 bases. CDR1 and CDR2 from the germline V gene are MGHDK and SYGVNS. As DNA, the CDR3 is TGTGCCAGCGGGGGCCCCGCAGCGGGACAGAGCTCCTACGAGCAGTACTTC. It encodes CASGGPAAGQSSYEQYF.

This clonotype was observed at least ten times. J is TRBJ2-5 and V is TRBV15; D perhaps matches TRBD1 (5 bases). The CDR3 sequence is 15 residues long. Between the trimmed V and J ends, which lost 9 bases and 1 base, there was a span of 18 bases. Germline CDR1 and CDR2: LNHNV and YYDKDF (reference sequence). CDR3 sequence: CATEKPGIGQETQYF. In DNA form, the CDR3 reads TGTGCCACGGAAAAGCCAGGGATTGGCCAAGAGACCCAGTACTTC.

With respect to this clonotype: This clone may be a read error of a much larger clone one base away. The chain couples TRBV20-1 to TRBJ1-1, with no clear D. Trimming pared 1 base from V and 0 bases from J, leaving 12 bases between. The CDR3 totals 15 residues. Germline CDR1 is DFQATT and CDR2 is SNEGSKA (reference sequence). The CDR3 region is CSARGRADMNTEAFF. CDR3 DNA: TGCAGTGCTAGAGGACGGGCAGATATGAACACTGAAGCTTTCTTT.

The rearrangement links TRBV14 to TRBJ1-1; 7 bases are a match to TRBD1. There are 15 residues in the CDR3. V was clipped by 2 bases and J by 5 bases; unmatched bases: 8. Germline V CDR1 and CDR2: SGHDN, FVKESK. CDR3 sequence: CASSQFTRGGTEAFF. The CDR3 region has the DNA TGTGCCAGCAGCCAATTCACCAGGGGGGGAACTGAAGCTTTCTTT.

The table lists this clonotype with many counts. The CDR3 reads CASSFRGGSYGYTF. CDR3 in DNA: TGTGCCAGCAGCTTCCGCGGGGGGAGCTATGGCTACACCTTC. This chain connects TRBV7-8 to TRBJ1-2; D is possibly TRBD1 (5 bases). Trimming took off 3 bases at V and 4 bases at J, with 12 bases between the two ends. CDR3 length: 14 residues. CDR1 is SGHVS, CDR2 FQNEAQ, per germline.

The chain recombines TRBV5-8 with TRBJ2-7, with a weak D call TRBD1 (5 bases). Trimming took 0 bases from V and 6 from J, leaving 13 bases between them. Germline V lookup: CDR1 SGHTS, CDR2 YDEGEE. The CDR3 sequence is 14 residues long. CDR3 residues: CASSLDSRASEQYF. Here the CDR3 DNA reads TGTGCCAGCAGCTTGGATAGCAGGGCGAGCGAGCAGTACTTC. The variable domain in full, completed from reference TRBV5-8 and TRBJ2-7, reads EAGVTQSPTHLIKTRGQQATLRCSPISGHTSVYWYQQALGLGLQFLLWYDEGEERNRGNFPPRFSGRQFPNYSSELNVNALELEDSALYLCASSLDSRASEQYFGPGTRLTVT.

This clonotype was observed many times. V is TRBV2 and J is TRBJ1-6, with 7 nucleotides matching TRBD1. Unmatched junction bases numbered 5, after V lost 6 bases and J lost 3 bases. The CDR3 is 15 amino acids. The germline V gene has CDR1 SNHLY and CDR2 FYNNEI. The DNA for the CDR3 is TGTGCCAGCAGGCAGGACAGGTACTATAATTCACCCCTCCACTTT. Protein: CASRQDRYYNSPLHF. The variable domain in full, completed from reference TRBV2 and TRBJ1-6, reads EPEVTQTPSHQVTQMGQEVILRCVPISNHLYFYWYRQILGQKVEFLVSFYNNEISEKSEIFDDQFSVERPDGSNFTLKIRSTKLEDSAMYFCASRQDRYYNSPLHFGNGTRLTVT.

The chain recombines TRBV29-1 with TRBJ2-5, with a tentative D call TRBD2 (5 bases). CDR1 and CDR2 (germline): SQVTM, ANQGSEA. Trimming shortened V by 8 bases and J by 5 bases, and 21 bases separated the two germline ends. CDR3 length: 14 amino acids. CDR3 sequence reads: CSQDWRRPGETQYF. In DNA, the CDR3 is TGCAGCCAAGATTGGAGGCGACCCGGGGAGACCCAGTACTTC.

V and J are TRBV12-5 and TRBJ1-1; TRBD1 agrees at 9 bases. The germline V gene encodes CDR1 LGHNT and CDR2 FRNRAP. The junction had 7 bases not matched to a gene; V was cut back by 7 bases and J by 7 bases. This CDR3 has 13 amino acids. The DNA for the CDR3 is TGTGCTAGTGCCGCGGACAGGGGAGGTGAAGCTTTCTTT. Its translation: CASAADRGGEAFF.

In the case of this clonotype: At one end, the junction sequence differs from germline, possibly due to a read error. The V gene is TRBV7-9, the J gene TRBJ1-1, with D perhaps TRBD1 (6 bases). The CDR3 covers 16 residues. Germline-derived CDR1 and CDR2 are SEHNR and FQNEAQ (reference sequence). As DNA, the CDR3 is TGCGCCAGCAGCCAAGATCTGATAGGACAGAGGACTGAAGCTTTCTTT. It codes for CASSQDLIGQRTEAFF. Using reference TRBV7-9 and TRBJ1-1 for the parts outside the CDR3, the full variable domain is DTGVSQNPRHKITKRGQNVTFRCDPISEHNRLYWYRQTLGQGPEFLTYFQNEAQLEKSRLLSDRFSAERPKGSFSTLEIQRTEQGDSAMYLCASSQDLIGQRTEAFFGQGTRLTVV.

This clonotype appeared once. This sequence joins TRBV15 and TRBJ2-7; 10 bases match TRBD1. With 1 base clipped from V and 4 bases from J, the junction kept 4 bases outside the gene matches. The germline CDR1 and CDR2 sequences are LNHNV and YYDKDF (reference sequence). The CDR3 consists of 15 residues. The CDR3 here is CATSRVAGQGYEQYF. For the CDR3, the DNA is TGTGCCACCAGCAGAGTAGCGGGACAGGGGTACGAGCAGTACTTC.

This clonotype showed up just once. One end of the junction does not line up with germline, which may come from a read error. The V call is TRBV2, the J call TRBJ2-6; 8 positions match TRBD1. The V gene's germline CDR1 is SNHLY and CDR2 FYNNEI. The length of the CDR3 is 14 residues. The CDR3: CASSVGQGAYVLTF. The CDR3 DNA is TGTGCCAGCAGCGTAGGTCAGGGGGCCTACGTCCTGACTTTC. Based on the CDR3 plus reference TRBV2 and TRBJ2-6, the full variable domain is EPEVTQTPSHQVTQMGQEVILRCVPISNHLYFYWYRQILGQKVEFLVSFYNNEISEKSEIFDDQFSVERPDGSNFTLKIRSTKLEDSAMYFCASSVGQGAYVLTFGAGSRLTVL.